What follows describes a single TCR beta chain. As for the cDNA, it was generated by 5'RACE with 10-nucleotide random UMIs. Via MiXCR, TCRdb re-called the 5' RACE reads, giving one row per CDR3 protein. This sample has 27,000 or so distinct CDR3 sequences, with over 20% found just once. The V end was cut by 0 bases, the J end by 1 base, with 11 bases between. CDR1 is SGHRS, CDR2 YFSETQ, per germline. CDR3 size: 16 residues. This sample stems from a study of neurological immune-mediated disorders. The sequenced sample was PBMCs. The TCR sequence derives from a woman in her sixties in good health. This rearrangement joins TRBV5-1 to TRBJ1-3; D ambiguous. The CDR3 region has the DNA TGCGCCAGCAGCTTGGATTTCCGGGGATCTGGAAACACCATATATTTT. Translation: CASSLDFRGSGNTIYF.